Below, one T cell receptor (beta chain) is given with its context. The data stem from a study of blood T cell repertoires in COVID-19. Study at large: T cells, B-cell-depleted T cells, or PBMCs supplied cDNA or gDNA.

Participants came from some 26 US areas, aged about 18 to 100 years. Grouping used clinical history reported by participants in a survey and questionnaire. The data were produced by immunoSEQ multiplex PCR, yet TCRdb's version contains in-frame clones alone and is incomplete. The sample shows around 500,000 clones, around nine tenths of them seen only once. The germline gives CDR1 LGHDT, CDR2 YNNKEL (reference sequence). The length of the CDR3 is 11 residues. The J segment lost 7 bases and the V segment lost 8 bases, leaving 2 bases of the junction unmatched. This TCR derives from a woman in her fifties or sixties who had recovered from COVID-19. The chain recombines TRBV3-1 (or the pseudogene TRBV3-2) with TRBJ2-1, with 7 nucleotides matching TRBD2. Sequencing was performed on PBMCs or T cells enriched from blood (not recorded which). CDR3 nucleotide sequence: TGTGCCAGCCTGGGGGGGAATGAGCAGTTCTTC. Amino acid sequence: CASLGGNEQFF.